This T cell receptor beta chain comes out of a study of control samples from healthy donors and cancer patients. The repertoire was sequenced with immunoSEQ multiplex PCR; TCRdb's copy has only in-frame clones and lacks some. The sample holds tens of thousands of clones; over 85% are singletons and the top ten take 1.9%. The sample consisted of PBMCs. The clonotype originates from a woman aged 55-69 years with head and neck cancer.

CDR3 coding DNA: TGTGCCAGCAGCCAATTTCGACTAACCCAGTTCTTC. It encodes CASSQFRLTQFF. The chain combines TRBV3-1 (or the pseudogene TRBV3-2) with TRBJ2-1; possible D gene TRBD2, 5 bases. With 2 bases removed from V and 13 bases from J, the gap between germline ends came to 12 bases. Germline assignment: CDR1 LGHDT and CDR2 YNNKEL (reference sequence). This CDR3 spans 12 amino acids.